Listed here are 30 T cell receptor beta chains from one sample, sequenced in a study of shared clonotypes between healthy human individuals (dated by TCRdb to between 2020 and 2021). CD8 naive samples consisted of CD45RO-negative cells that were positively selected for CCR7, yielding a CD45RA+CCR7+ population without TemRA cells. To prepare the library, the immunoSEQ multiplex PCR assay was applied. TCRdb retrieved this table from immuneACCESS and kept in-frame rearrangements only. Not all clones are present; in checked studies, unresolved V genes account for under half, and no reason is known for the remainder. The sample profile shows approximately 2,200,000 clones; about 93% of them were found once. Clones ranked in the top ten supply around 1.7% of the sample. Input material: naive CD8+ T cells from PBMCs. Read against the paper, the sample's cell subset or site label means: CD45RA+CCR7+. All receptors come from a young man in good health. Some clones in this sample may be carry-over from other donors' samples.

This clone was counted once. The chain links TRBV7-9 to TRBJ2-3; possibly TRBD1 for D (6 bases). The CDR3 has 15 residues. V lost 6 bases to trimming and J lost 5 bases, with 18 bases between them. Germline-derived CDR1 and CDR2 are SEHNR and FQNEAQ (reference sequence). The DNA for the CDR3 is TGTGCCAGCAGACCACAGGGAAGGATCGTAGATACGCAGTATTTT. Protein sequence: CASRPQGRIVDTQYF.

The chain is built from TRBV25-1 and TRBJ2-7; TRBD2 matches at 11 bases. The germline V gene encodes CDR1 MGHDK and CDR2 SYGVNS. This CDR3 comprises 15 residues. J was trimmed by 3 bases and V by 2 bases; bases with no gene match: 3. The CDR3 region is CASSERLAGYYEQYF. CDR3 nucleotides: TGTGCCAGCAGTGAACGACTAGCGGGATACTACGAGCAGTACTTC.

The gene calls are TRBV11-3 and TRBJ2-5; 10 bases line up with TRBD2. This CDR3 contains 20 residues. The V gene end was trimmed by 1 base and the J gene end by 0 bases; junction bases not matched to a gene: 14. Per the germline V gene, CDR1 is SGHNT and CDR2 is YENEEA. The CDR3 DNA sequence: TGTGCCAGCAGCTTAGGCTTCCCAGCGGGAGGGCGAGGACACCAAGAGACCCAGTACTTC. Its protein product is CASSLGFPAGGRGHQETQYF.

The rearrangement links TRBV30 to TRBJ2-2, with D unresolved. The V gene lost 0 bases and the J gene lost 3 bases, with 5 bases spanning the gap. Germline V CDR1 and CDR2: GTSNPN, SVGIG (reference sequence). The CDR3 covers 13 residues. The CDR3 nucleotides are TGTGCCTGGAGTGTCGAGGACACCGGGGAGCTGTTTTTT. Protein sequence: CAWSVEDTGELFF.

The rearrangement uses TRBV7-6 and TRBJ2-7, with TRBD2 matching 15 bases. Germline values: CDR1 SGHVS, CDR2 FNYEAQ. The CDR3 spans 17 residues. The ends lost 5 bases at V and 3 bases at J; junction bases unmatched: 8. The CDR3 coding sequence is TGTGCCAGCAGCCTAGGACTAGCGGGAGGGCTAGGCTACGAGCAGTACTTC. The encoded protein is CASSLGLAGGLGYEQYF.

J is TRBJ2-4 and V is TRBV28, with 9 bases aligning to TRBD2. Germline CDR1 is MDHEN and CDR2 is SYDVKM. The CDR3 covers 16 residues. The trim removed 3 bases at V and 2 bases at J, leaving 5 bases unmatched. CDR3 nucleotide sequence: TGTGCCAGCAGTTTGCCTAGCGGGATGACCAAAAACATTCAGTACTTC. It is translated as CASSLPSGMTKNIQYF.

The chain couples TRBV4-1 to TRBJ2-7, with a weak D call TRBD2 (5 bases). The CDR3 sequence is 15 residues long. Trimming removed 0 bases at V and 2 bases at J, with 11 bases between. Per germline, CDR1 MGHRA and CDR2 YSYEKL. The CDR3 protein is CASSQEGVPAYEQYF. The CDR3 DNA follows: TGCGCCAGCAGCCAAGAGGGAGTCCCGGCCTACGAGCAGTACTTC.

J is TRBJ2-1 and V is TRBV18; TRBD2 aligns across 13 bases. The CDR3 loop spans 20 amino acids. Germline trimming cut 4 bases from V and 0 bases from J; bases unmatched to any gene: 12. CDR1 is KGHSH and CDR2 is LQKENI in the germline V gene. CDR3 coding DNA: TGTGCCAGCTCACAATGGACTAGCGGGAGTCTTGCTGACTCCTACAATGAGCAGTTCTTC. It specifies CASSQWTSGSLADSYNEQFF.

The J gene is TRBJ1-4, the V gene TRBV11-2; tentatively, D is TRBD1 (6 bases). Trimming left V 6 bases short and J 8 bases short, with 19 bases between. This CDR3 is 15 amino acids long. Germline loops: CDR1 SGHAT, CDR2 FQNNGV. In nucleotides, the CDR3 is TGTGCCAGCAGTCTATACGGGGGCCGGGCCGAAAAACTGTTTTTT. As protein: CASSLYGGRAEKLFF.

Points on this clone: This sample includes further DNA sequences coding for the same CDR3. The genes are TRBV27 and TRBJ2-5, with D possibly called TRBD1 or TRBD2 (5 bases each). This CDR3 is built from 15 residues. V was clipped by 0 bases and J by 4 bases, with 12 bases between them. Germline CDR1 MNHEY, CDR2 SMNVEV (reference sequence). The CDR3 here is CASSLSGLRGETQYF. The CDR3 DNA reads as TGTGCCAGCAGTTTATCGGGGCTACGGGGAGAGACCCAGTACTTC.

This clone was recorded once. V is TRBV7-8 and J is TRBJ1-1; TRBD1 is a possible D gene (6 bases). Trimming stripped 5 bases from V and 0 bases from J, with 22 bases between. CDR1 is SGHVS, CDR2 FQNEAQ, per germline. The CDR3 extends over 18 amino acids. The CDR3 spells CASSLPGGQGMMNTEAFF. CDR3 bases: TGTGCCAGCAGCCTACCCGGTGGGCAGGGGATGATGAACACTGAAGCTTTCTTT.

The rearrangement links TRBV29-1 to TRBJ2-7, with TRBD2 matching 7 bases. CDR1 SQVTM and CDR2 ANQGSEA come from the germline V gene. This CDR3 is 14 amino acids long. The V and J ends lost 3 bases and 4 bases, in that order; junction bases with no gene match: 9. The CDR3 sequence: CSVEEGTTLYEQYF. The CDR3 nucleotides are TGCAGCGTTGAGGAAGGGACTACCTTGTACGAGCAGTACTTC.

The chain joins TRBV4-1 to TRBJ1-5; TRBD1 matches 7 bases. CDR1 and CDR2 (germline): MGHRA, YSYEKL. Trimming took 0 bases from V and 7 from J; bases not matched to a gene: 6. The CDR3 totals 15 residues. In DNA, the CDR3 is TGCGCCAGCAGCCAAGATGGTAGGGGGCGACAGCCCCAGCATTTT. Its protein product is CASSQDGRGRQPQHF.

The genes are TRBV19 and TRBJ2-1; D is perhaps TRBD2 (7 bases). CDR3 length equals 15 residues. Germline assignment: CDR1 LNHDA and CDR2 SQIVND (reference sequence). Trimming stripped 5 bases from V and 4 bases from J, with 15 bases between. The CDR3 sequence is CASSPGLTGYNEQFF. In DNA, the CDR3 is TGTGCCAGTAGTCCGGGACTAACAGGGTACAATGAGCAGTTCTTC.

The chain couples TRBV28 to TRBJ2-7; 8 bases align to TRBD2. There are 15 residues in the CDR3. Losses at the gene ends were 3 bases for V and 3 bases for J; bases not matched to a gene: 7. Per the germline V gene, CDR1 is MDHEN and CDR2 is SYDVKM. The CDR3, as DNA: TGTGCCAGCAGTTTTGGGACTAGGGATATCTACGAGCAGTACTTC. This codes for CASSFGTRDIYEQYF.

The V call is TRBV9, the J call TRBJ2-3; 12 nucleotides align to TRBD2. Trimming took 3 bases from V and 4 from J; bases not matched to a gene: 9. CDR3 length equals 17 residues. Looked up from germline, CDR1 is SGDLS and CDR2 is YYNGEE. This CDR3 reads CASSELAGGTSADTQYF. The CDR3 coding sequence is TGTGCCAGCAGCGAGCTAGCGGGAGGGACCAGTGCAGATACGCAGTATTTT.

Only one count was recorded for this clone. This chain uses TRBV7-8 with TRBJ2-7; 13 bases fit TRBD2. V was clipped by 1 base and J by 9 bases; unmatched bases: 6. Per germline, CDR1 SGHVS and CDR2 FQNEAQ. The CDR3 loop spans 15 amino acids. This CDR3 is CASSLGGLAGVLQYF. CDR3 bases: TGTGCCAGCAGCTTAGGTGGACTAGCGGGAGTATTGCAGTACTTC.

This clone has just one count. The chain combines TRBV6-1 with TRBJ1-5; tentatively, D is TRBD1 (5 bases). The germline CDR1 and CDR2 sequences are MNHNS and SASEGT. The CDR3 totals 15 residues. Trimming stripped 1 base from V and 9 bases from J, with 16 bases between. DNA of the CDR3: TGTGCCAGCAGTGAAGGACACCACTCCGGGGGGCCCCAGCATTTT. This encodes CASSEGHHSGGPQHF.

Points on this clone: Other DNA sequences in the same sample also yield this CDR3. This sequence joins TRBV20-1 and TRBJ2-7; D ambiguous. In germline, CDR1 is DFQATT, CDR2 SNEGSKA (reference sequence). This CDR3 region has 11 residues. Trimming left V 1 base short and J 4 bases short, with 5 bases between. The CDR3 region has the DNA TGCAGTGCTAGAGTCTTGTACGAGCAGTACTTC. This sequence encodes CSARVLYEQYF.

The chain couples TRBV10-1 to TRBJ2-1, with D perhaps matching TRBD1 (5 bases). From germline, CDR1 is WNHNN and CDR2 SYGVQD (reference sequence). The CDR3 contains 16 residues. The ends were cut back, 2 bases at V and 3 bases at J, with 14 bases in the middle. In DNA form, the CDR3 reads TGCGCCAGCAGTGAGCACGTGGACAAACTCTACAATGAGCAGTTCTTC. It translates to CASSEHVDKLYNEQFF.

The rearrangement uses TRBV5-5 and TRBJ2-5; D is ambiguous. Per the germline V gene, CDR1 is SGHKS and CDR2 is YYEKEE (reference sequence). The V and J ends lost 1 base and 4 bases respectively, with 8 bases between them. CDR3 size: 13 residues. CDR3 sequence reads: CASSLMSVETQYF. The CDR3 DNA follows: TGTGCCAGCAGCTTGATGTCCGTAGAGACCCAGTACTTC.

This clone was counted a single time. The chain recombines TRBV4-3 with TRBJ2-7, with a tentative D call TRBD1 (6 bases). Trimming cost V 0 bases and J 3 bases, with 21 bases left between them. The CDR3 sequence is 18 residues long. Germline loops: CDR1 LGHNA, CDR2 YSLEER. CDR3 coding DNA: TGCGCCAGCAGCCAAGATCTAGTTGTGGGGGCAACTTACTACGAGCAGTACTTC. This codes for CASSQDLVVGATYYEQYF.

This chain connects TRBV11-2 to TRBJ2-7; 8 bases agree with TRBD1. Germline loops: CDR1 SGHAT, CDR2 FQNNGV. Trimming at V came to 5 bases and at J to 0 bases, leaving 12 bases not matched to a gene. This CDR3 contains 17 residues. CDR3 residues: CASSQGAPQGGSYEQYF. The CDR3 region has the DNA TGTGCCAGCAGCCAGGGGGCCCCCCAGGGGGGCTCCTACGAGCAGTACTTC.

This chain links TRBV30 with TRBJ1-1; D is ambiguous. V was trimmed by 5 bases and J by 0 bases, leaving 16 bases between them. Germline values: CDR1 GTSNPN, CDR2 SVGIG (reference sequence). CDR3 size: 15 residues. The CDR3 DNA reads TGTGCCTGGGGAGTACGGCGGCAGATGAACACTGAAGCTTTCTTT. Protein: CAWGVRRQMNTEAFF.

The CDR3 here is CASSLSTGDDEQYF. CDR3 bases: TGTGCCAGCAGCTTATCGACAGGGGACGACGAGCAGTACTTC. This chain links TRBV7-9 with TRBJ2-7; the match to TRBD1 covers 8 bases. The CDR3 runs 14 residues. The germline CDR1 and CDR2 sequences are SEHNR and FQNEAQ (reference sequence). V dropped 2 bases and J dropped 5; count of bases not matched to a gene: 5.

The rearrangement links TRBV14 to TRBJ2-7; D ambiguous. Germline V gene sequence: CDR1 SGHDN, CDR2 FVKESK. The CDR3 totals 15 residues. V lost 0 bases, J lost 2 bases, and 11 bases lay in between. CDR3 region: CASSQDRRPTYEQYF. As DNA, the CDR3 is TGTGCCAGCAGCCAAGATCGCAGGCCCACCTACGAGCAGTACTTC.

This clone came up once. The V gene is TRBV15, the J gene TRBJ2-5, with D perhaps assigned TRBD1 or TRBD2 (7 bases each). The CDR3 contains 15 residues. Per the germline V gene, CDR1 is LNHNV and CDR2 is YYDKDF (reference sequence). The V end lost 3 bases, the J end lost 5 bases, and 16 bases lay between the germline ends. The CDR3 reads CATSSSGTAGETQYF. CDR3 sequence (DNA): TGTGCCACCAGCAGCTCCGGGACAGCGGGGGAGACCCAGTACTTC.

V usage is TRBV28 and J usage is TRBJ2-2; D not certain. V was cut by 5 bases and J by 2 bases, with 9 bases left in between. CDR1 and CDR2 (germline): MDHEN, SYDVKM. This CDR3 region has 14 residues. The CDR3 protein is CASSPFTNTGELFF. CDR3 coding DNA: TGTGCCAGCAGTCCTTTCACAAACACCGGGGAGCTGTTTTTT.

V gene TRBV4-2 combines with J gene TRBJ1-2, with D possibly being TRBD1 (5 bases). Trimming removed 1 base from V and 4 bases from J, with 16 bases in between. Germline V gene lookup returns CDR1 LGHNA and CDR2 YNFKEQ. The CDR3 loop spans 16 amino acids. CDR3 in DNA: TGTGCCAGCAGCCAAGTCACAGGAGAAAGGGTCTATGGCTACACCTTC. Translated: CASSQVTGERVYGYTF.

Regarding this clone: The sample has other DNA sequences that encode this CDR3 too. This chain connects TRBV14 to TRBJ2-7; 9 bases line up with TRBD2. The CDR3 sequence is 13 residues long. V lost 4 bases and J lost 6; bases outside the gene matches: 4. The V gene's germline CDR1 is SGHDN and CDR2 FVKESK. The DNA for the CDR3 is TGTGCCAGCAGCCTGGGACTAGCAAGCGAGCAGTACTTC. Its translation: CASSLGLASEQYF. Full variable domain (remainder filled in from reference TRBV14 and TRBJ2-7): EAGVTQFPSHSVIEKGQTVTLRCDPISGHDNLYWYRRVMGKEIKFLLHFVKESKQDESGMPNNRFLAERTGGTYSTLKVQPAELEDSGVYFCASSLGLASEQYFGPGTRLTVT.